What follows describes a single TCR beta chain. Its antigen remains unidentified. This specimen belongs to a study of cytomegalovirus exposure and HLA in healthy donors. It was with 60 Vbeta and 13 Jbeta primers that the PCR ran. Clones were sequenced by immunoSEQ multiplex PCR, and TCRdb holds only the in-frame ones, with some missing. The repertoire includes about 150,000 clones, roughly 70% of them detected once, and around 4.7% sits in the top ten. Germline CDR1 MNHNS, CDR2 SASEGT. The CDR3 contains 13 residues. The V end was cut by 1 base, the J end by 4 bases, with 8 bases between. Notes on the study in general: Common viral pathogens seemed to be connected with several of the most significant clusters, according to a later analysis. High specificity and sensitivity for cytomegalovirus status were reported for the classifier.

This sequence joins TRBV6-1 and TRBJ2-7; D is unclear. The sample comprised PBMCs. This receptor was obtained from a man aged 55 to 70 in good health and CMV-seronegative. The CDR3 reads CASSEVTPYEQYF. CDR3 nucleotide sequence: TGTGCCAGCAGTGAAGTCACTCCTTACGAGCAGTACTTC.